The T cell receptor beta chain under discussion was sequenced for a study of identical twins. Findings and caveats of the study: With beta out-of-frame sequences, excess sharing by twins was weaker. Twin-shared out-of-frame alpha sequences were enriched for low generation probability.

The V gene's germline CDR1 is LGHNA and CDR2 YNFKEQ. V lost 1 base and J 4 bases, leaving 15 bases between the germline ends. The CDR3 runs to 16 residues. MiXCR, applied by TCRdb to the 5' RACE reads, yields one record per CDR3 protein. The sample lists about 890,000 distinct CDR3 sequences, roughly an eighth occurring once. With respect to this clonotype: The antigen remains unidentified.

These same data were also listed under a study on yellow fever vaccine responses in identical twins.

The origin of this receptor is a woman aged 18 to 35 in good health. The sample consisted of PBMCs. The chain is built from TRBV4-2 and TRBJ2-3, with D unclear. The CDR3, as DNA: TGTGCCAGCAGCCAAGTAAGGGTAGAAGTATCAGATACGCAGTATTTT. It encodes CASSQVRVEVSDTQYF.